This TCR beta chain was found in a study of pediatric ulcerative colitis. Study-level points and caveats: Blood samples from a couple of patients yielded substantially fewer templates and were excluded from blood-rectal overlap analysis. Rectal pinch biopsies may have included blood-derived T cells, especially in patients with overt colitis.

The CDR3 runs 18 residues. With 0 bases removed from V and 8 bases from J, the gap between germline ends came to 23 bases. Germline CDR1 is MGHRA and CDR2 is YSYEKL. One to two pinch biopsies were taken from the rectum during colonoscopy. Concerning this clone: What it binds is not known.

Some clones are missing from TCRdb's copy, which holds only in-frame ones; the method was immunoSEQ multiplex PCR. The repertoire has some 24,000 clones, about 69% of them found once; the top ten carry over 6.5%. The receptor's source is a boy aged 5-17 years with severe ulcerative colitis. The genes are TRBV4-1 and TRBJ2-1, with D possibly called TRBD1 or TRBD2 (5 bases each). Sequenced: gut tissue. The CDR3 reads CASSQDLGADLRPHEQFF. The CDR3 DNA follows: TGCGCCAGCAGCCAAGACCTCGGGGCAGACCTCAGGCCTCATGAGCAGTTCTTC.